This T cell receptor (beta chain) was obtained from a study of shared clonotypes between healthy human individuals. A note on this clone: Antigen specificity is unknown.

Clones were sequenced by immunoSEQ multiplex PCR, and TCRdb holds only the in-frame ones, with some missing. This sample has about 1 million clones, with 65% to 75% found just once. Study-wide results and caveats: Non-shared clonotypes showed lower generation probabilities than clonotypes common to all four donors.

Trimming removed 0 bases at V and 3 bases at J, with 10 bases between. Germline V gives CDR1 SGHRS, CDR2 YFSETQ. The CDR3 has 15 residues. The rearrangement uses TRBV5-1 and TRBJ2-1; possibly TRBD2 for D (5 bases). The sequenced sample consisted of memory CD4+ T cells sorted from blood. Subset of the sample: CD45RA-negative fraction. The sequence was obtained from a man aged 18 to 29 in good health. The chain's CDR3 is CASSLALAHYNEQFF. In nucleotides, the CDR3 is TGCGCCAGCAGCTTGGCCCTAGCCCACTACAATGAGCAGTTCTTC.